This TCR beta chain was documented in a study of OX40 agonist ivuxolimab in advanced cancers. Findings of the study overall: Patients who responded partially at 0.1-3.0 mg/kg showed clonal expansion ranking among the lowest. Some nonresponders also had low normalized T-cell clonal expansion.

As to this clone: What it binds is not known.

Sequencing used immunoSEQ multiplex PCR; TCRdb keeps in-frame clones, though not all of them. The sample lists about 36,000 clones, 74% occurring once. This receptor was taken from an adult with an advanced solid tumor such as melanoma, head and neck, liver or kidney cancer. The sequenced sample was CD4+ or CD8+ T cells sorted from blood, obtained in a trial of the OX40 agonist ivuxolimab.

CDR3 DNA: TGTGCCAGCAGTTTCGTAGCGGGGGGGCTCATCAATGAGCAGTTCTTC. Its protein product is CASSFVAGGLINEQFF. The chain employs TRBV6-5 and TRBJ2-1; 11 bases map to TRBD2. The CDR3 contains 16 residues. The V gene's germline CDR1 is MNHEY and CDR2 SVGAGI. V dropped 4 bases and J dropped 6; count of bases not matched to a gene: 8.